This T cell receptor beta chain came from a study of CD8 T cells in Susac syndrome. Turning to the study itself: Each patient with Susac syndrome, at the time of blood draw, was therapy-naive, on corticosteroids, or on intravenous immunoglobulin alone. Notes on the study in general: Across the total CD8+ repertoires, some 15 Susac-specific public clones were detected, and across the CD8+ TEMRA repertoires, roughly 5 such clones were detected. Susac CD8+ clonal expansion peaked in TEMRA cells and active patients.

Trimming pared 4 bases from V and 9 bases from J, leaving 8 bases between. This CDR3 region has 11 residues. Reverse transcription used 0.5 to 1 ug RNA and random hexamers. TCRdb itself ran the immunoSEQ multiplex PCR reads through MiXCR, one entry per CDR3 protein. The data hold 100,000 to 150,000 distinct CDR3 sequences, with around 95% observed a single time. This clonotype was counted once. Its antigen is unidentified. Sequenced sample: CD8+ T cells from PBMCs. This clonotype was obtained from a human donor with Susac syndrome. The chain carries TRBV12-3 or TRBV12-4 and TRBJ2-3; no firm D call. The CDR3 loop is CASSSQGTQYF. DNA of the CDR3: TGTGCCAGCAGTTCGCAAGGGACGCAGTATTTT.